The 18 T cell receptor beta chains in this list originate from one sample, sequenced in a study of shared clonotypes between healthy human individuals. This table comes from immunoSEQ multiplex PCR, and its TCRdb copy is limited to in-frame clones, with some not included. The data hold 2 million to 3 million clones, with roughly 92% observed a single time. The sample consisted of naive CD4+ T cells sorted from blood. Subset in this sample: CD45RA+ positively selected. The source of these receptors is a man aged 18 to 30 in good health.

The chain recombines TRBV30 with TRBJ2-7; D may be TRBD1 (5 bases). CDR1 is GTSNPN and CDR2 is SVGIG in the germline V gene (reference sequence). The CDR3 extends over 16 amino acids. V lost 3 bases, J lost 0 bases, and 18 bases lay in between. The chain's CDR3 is CAWSAGYRTYSYEQYF. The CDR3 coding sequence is TGTGCCTGGAGCGCAGGGTATAGGACATACTCCTACGAGCAGTACTTC.

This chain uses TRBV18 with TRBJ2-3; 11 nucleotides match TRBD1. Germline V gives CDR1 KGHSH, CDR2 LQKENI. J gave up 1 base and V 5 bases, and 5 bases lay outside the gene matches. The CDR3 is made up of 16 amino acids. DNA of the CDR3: TGTGCCAGCTCAAGGACAGGGGGCCTTGGCACAGATACGCAGTATTTT. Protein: CASSRTGGLGTDTQYF.

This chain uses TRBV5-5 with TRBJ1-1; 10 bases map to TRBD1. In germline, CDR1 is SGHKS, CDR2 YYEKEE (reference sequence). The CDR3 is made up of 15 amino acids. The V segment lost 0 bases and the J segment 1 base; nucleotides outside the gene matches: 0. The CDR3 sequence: CASSLGDRGNTEAFF. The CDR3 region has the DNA TGTGCCAGCAGCTTGGGGGACAGGGGGAACACTGAAGCTTTCTTT.

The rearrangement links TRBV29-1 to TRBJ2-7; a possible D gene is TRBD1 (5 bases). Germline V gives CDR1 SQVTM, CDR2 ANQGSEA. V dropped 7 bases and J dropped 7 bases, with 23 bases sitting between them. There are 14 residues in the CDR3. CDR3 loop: CSAVTGHTLSEQYF. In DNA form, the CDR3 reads TGCAGCGCCGTAACTGGACACACCCTTTCTGAGCAGTACTTC.

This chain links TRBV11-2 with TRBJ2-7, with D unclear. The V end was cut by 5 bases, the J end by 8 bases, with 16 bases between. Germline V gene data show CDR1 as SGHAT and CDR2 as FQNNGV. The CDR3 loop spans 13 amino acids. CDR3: CASSPTVLPKQYF. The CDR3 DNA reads TGTGCCAGCAGCCCGACGGTCCTCCCCAAGCAGTACTTC.

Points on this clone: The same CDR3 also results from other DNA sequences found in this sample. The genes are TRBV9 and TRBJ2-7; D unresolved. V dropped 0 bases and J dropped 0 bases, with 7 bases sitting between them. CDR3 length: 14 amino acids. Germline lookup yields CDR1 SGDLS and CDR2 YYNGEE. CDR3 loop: CASSVVGSSYEQYF. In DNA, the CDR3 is TGTGCCAGCAGCGTAGTGGGTAGCTCCTACGAGCAGTACTTC. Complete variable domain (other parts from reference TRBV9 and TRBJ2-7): DSGVTQTPKHLITATGQRVTLRCSPRSGDLSVYWYQQSLDQGLQFLIQYYNGEERAKGNILERFSAQQFPDLHSELNLSSLELGDSALYFCASSVVGSSYEQYFGPGTRLTVT.

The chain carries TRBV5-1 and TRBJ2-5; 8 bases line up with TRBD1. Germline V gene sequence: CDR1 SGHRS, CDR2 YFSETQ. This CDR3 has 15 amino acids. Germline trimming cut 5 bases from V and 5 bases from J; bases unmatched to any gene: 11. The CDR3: CASRTGDYRGETQYF. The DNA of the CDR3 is TGCGCCAGCAGGACCGGAGACTACAGGGGGGAGACCCAGTACTTC.

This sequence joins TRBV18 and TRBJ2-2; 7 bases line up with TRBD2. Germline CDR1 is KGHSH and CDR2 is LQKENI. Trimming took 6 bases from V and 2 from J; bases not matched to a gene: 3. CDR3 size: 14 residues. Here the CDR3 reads CASSRLANTGELFF. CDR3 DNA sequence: TGTGCCAGCTCGCGACTAGCCAACACCGGGGAGCTGTTTTTT.

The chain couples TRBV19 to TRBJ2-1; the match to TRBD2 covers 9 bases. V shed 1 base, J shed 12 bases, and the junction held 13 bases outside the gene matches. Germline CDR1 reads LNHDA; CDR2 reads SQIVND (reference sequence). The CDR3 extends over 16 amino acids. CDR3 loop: CASSIGGASGENLQFF. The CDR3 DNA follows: TGTGCCAGTAGTATAGGAGGGGCTAGCGGGGAAAATTTGCAGTTCTTC.

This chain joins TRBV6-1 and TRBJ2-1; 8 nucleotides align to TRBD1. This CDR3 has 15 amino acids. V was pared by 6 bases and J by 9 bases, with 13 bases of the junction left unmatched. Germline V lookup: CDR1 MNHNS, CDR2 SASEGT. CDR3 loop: CASSKAGQGFGEQFF. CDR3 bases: TGTGCCAGCAGCAAAGCTGGACAGGGTTTCGGTGAGCAGTTCTTC.

In nucleotides, the CDR3 is TGTGCCAGCAGACTACCGGACAGGGGGCATTATAAGCCCCAGCATTTT. Protein: CASRLPDRGHYKPQHF. The chain links TRBV28 to TRBJ1-5; 11 nucleotides match TRBD1. The germline gives CDR1 MDHEN, CDR2 SYDVKM. Losses at the gene ends were 6 bases for V and 8 bases for J; bases not matched to a gene: 12. The CDR3 length is 16 residues.

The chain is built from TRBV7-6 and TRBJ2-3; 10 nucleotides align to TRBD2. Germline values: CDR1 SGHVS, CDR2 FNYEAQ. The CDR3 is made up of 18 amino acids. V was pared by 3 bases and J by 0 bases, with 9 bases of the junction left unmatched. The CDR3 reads CASSFRESGGGSTDTQYF. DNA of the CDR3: TGTGCCAGCAGCTTTAGAGAAAGCGGGGGGGGAAGCACAGATACGCAGTATTTT.

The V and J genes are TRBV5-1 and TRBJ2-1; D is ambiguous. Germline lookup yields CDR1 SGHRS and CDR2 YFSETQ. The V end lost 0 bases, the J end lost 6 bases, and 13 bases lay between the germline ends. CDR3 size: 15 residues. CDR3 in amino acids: CASSLETRVGNEQFF. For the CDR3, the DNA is TGCGCCAGCAGCTTGGAAACGAGAGTTGGCAATGAGCAGTTCTTC. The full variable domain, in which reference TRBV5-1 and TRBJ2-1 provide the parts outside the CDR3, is KAGVTQTPRYLIKTRGQQVTLSCSPISGHRSVSWYQQTPGQGLQFLFEYFSETQRNKGNFPGRFSGRQFSNSRSEMNVSTLELGDSALYLCASSLETRVGNEQFFGPGTRLTVL.

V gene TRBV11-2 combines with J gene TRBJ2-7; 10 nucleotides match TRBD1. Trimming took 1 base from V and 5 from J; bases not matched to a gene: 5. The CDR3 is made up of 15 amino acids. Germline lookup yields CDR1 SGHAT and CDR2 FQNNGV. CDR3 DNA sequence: TGTGCCAGCAGCTTAGCCGGGACAGGGGTCCACGAGCAGTACTTC. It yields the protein CASSLAGTGVHEQYF.

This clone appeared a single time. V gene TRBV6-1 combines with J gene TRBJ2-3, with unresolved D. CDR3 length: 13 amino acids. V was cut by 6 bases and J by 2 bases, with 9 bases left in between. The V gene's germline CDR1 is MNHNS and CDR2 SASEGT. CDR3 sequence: CASRPDFTDTQYF. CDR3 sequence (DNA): TGTGCCAGCAGGCCAGACTTCACAGATACGCAGTATTTT.

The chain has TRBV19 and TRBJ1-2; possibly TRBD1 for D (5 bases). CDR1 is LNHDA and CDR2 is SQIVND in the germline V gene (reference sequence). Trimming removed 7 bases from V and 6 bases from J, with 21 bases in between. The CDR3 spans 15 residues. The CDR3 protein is CASTYLGGGRDGYTF. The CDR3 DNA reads TGTGCCAGTACCTACCTCGGGGGAGGGAGGGATGGCTACACCTTC.

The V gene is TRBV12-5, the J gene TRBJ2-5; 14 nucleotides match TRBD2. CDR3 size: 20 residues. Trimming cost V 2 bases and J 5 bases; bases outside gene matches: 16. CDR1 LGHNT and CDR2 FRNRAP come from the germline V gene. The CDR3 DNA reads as TGTGCTAGTGGTTTGCCGGGACTAGCGGGAGTAGGGACCCAATTGGAGACCCAGTACTTC. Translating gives CASGLPGLAGVGTQLETQYF.

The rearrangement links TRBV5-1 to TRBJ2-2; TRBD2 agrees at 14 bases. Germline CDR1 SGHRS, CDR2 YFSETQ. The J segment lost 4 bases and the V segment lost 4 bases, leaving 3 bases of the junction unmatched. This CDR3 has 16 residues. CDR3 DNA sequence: TGCGCCAGCAGCCCGACTAGCGGGGGGGCCACCGGGGAGCTGTTTTTT. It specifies CASSPTSGGATGELFF.